This T cell receptor (beta chain) was recovered during a study of blood T cells in healthy people across ages. Healthy Caucasians from Russia aged about 6 to 100 served as donors. This clonotype was recorded once. For the second PCR, which ran for 7 to 11 cycles, a sample-barcoded 5' primer and a J-beta primer mix were used. Each cDNA molecule received a tag from a template-switch adaptor that had 12 random nucleotides. TCRdb reprocessed the 5' RACE reads with MiXCR, giving one entry per CDR3 protein. Among hundreds of thousands of distinct CDR3 sequences listed, about three fifths were seen once. CDR1 and CDR2 (germline): MGHDK, SYGVNS. V was clipped by 1 base and J by 4 bases; unmatched bases: 10. This CDR3 is 17 amino acids long.

The receptor's source is a man younger than 40 in good health. Material for sequencing was blood. J is TRBJ1-1 and V is TRBV25-1, with 9 bases that match TRBD1. The CDR3 loop reads CASSEWGQGRSVTEAFF. The DNA for the CDR3 is TGTGCCAGCAGTGAATGGGGACAGGGTCGGTCGGTCACTGAAGCTTTCTTT. The whole variable domain, filled in from reference TRBV25-1 and TRBJ1-1, reads EADIYQTPRYLVIGTGKKITLECSQTMGHDKMYWYQQDPGMELHLIHYSYGVNSTEKGDLSSESTVSRIRTEHFPLTLESARPSHTSQYLCASSEWGQGRSVTEAFFGQGTRLTVV.